This T cell receptor beta chain originates from a study of identical twins. Unique molecular identifiers were present on cDNA, and template switching added a universal primer site. TCRdb recomputed calls from the 5' RACE reads with MiXCR, one row per CDR3 protein. The top ten hold around 10% of the sample, which has a few hundred thousand distinct CDR3 sequences, roughly 18% seen once. This clonotype was seen at least ten times. The CDR3 runs to 15 residues. V shed 3 bases and J 0 bases; nucleotides not matched to a gene: 4. CDR1 and CDR2 (germline): DFQATT, SNEGSKA (reference sequence). This TCR was sampled from a man in his fifties or sixties in good health. This sequence joins TRBV20-1 and TRBJ2-1; 8 nucleotides align to TRBD2. Sequences were obtained from naive T cells sorted from blood. DNA of the CDR3: TGCAGTGCTAGCGGGGGGGCGCCCTCCTACAATGAGCAGTTCTTC. Its translation is CSASGGAPSYNEQFF.